The subject of this entry is one T cell receptor (beta chain). This clonotype was seen ten or more times. This clone's antigen is unknown. Base qualities are not recorded, but no much larger clone differs from it by a single base. Sequencing took place on an Illumina NovaSeq 6000. Using 5'RACE with constant-segment primers, TCRalpha and TCRbeta cDNA libraries were constructed, with sample barcodes and unique molecular identifiers added in the process. RNA was extracted from every sample with Trizol reagent. Library amplification was performed in two PCR steps, and a second sample barcode and Illumina TruSeq adapters were introduced in the second step. Libraries were sequenced on an Illumina NovaSeq with 2 x 150 bp paired-end reads. The study's processing was this. Reads were demultiplexed and collapsed into UMI-guided consensus sequences with migec v1.2.7. Using mixcr v2.1.11, the UMI consensuses were aligned to TRA and TRB V and J templates and assembled into clonotypes. A clonotype was counted as expanded or contracted only if both edgeR and NoisET called the change significant, with noise models trained on biological replicates. For edgeR calls, the cutoffs were a false discovery rate-adjusted p below 0.01 and a log2 fold-change threshold of 1. PCA with hierarchical clustering of max-normalized trajectories of the 1000 most abundant clonotypes was used as exploratory dynamics analysis. The CD4 or CD8 phenotype of responding clones was assigned using the separately sequenced CD4+ and CD8+ repertoires. Starting from the raw public reads, TCRdb applied fastp trimming at Q25, assembled clones with MiXCR and retained in-frame beta chains. Identical CDR3 protein sequences are pooled into one entry, listed with their most common genes and DNA. These V and J calls rely on TCRdb rather than the paper's analysis. The sample includes roughly 550,000 distinct CDR3 sequences, with 20% observed a single time. Under 15% of the sample is in the top ten clones.

Trimming removed 0 bases from V and 8 bases from J, leaving 13 bases between the germline ends. CDR1 and CDR2, looked up from the germline V gene (reference sequence), are DFQATT and SNEGSKA. Spanning cysteine to phenylalanine, the CDR3 consists of 13 amino acids. Of the read, only the CDR3 DNA is kept; its 39 bases are in frame from base 1. The data belong to a study of T-cell memory formation after mild COVID-19 (dated by TCRdb to about 2021). Some background on the complete study: TCR sequence clusters from the two donors were largely donor specific. In a couple of donors, T-cell clones that expanded and contracted after mild COVID-19 were tracked by sequencing TCRalpha and TCRbeta repertoires over time. The cohort comprised two young, previously healthy adult volunteers, one female and one male. Overall study outcomes, separate from this receptor: Some responding clones were detected in pre-infection memory, suggesting pre-existing cross-reactive memory T cells joined the SARS-CoV-2 response. Clones that contracted from day 15 to 85 showed balanced CD4/CD8 phenotypes, whereas a second wave of clones that expanded from day 15 to 37 leaned towards CD4+. The study covered only a couple of mild cases, and larger cohorts including severe cases with pre-infection samples were considered necessary. Contracting CD4+ clones turned up mainly in the CM and EM memory subsets, whereas EMRA was where CD8+ clones were enriched. SARS-CoV-2 specificity of the second-wave clones peaking on day 37 was not confirmed.

PBMCs were isolated by Ficoll-Paque density gradient centrifugation. Here the chain combines TRBV20-1 and TRBJ1-1; tentative D gene TRBD1, with 6 bases matching. The sample comprised PBMCs or a T cell subset sorted from them (not recorded which). This clonotype originated in an adult woman who had mild COVID-19 (a few samples of this study predate the infection). The sample titles of this study are shuffled in the database, so cell type and time point are left out; the donor was told from shared clones. CDR3 region: CSARDLRGTEAFF. The bases read TGCAGTGCTAGAGATCTTAGAGGGACAGAAGCTTTCTTT.